A single sample gave rise to the 11 T cell receptor beta chains below, sequenced in a study of shared T cell receptors in the human thymus. Sequencing was performed with immunoSEQ multiplex PCR; in TCRdb, only in-frame clones are kept and a portion is missing. The data show hundreds of thousands of clones, more than 75% seen once. This sample was also put to use in a study of human thymus T cells.

The sample comprised thymocytes. The receptor set was obtained from a boy less than two years old with a congenital heart defect.

The rearrangement links TRBV27 to TRBJ2-1, with 13 bases lining up with TRBD2. CDR3 length equals 17 residues. V gave up 6 bases and J gave up 7 bases; unmatched junction bases: 12. CDR1 is MNHEY, CDR2 SMNVEV, per germline (reference sequence). CDR3 protein: CASRTTSGRLLRNEQFF. As DNA, the CDR3 is TGTGCCAGCAGGACGACTAGCGGGAGGCTCCTAAGGAATGAGCAGTTCTTC.

This clone was detected once. This chain joins TRBV5-1 and TRBJ1-1; D not resolved. Trimming pared 0 bases from V and 0 bases from J, leaving 12 bases between. The CDR3 length is 16 residues. Per the germline V gene, CDR1 is SGHRS and CDR2 is YFSETQ. Here the CDR3 DNA reads TGCGCCAGCAGCTTGGTTGCCACGACAATGAACACTGAAGCTTTCTTT. Amino acids: CASSLVATTMNTEAFF. Full variable domain (rest looked up from reference TRBV5-1 and TRBJ1-1): KAGVTQTPRYLIKTRGQQVTLSCSPISGHRSVSWYQQTPGQGLQFLFEYFSETQRNKGNFPGRFSGRQFSNSRSEMNVSTLELGDSALYLCASSLVATTMNTEAFFGQGTRLTVV.

CDR3 bases: TGTGCCAGCAGCCTTAGCGGGGGTGAGCAGTTCTTC. This codes for CASSLSGGEQFF. The chain is built from TRBV13 and TRBJ2-1; 9 nucleotides match TRBD2. The ends lost 5 bases at V and 9 bases at J; junction bases unmatched: 2. The CDR3 runs to 12 residues. Germline assignment: CDR1 PRHDT and CDR2 FYEKMQ (reference sequence).

The chain is built from TRBV30 and TRBJ1-1; 8 bases are a match to TRBD1. CDR1 is GTSNPN and CDR2 is SVGIG in the germline V gene (reference sequence). Unmatched junction bases numbered 22, after V lost 7 bases and J lost 3 bases. This CDR3 has 18 residues. The CDR3 bases are TGTGCCTCACCGCCGACAGGGGTGTCCTTTCTGAGTTACACTGAAGCTTTCTTT. Translating gives CASPPTGVSFLSYTEAFF.

This clone was counted once. The rearrangement joins TRBV27 to TRBJ1-3, with a possible D match to TRBD1 (6 bases). CDR1 and CDR2 (germline): MNHEY, SMNVEV (reference sequence). This CDR3 has 15 residues. The ends were cut back, 1 base at V and 0 bases at J, with 7 bases in the middle. The chain's CDR3 is CASSLLGGSGNTIYF. The CDR3 DNA reads as TGTGCCAGCAGTTTATTAGGGGGCTCTGGAAACACCATATATTTT.

The gene calls are TRBV5-1 and TRBJ2-2, with 9 positions matching TRBD1. The CDR3 spans 15 residues. The V and J ends lost 4 bases and 7 bases, in that order; junction bases with no gene match: 8. CDR1 and CDR2 from the germline V gene are SGHRS and YFSETQ. The CDR3 DNA is TGCGCCAGCAGCCCCAGGGACAGGGCGGTCGGGGAGCTGTTTTTT. Its translation is CASSPRDRAVGELFF. The whole variable domain, remainder taken from reference TRBV5-1 and TRBJ2-2, is KAGVTQTPRYLIKTRGQQVTLSCSPISGHRSVSWYQQTPGQGLQFLFEYFSETQRNKGNFPGRFSGRQFSNSRSEMNVSTLELGDSALYLCASSPRDRAVGELFFGEGSRLTVL.

The rearrangement links TRBV28 to TRBJ2-3; D might be TRBD2 (5 bases). V lost 7 bases, J lost 6 bases, and 11 bases lay in between. Per germline, CDR1 MDHEN and CDR2 SYDVKM. The CDR3 has 12 amino acids. Here the CDR3 reads CASTQLEDTQYF. CDR3 DNA sequence: TGTGCCAGCACCCAACTAGAGGATACGCAGTATTTT.

The chain is built from TRBV5-6 and TRBJ2-1, with D tentatively TRBD2 (6 bases). In germline, CDR1 is SGHDT, CDR2 YYEEEE. The CDR3 spans 16 residues. V was clipped by 4 bases and J by 2 bases, with 16 bases between them. The CDR3 region is CASSLTSRTTYNEQFF. CDR3 in DNA: TGTGCCAGCAGCCTCACCTCCAGGACTACCTACAATGAGCAGTTCTTC.

The chain links TRBV27 to TRBJ2-2; maybe TRBD2 (5 bases). V was pared by 4 bases and J by 5 bases, with 8 bases between. The CDR3 has 13 amino acids. CDR1 and CDR2 from the germline V gene are MNHEY and SMNVEV (reference sequence). This chain's CDR3 is CASSSIATGELFF. Here the CDR3 DNA reads TGTGCCAGCAGTTCTATAGCGACCGGGGAGCTGTTTTTT.

The chain links TRBV28 to TRBJ2-7, with 14 bases lining up with TRBD2. Germline V gene data show CDR1 as MDHEN and CDR2 as SYDVKM. There are 14 residues in the CDR3. J lost 5 bases, V lost 8 bases, and 5 bases had no gene match. CDR3 amino acids: CASGTSGSTNEQYF. CDR3 bases: TGTGCCAGCGGGACTAGCGGGAGCACTAACGAGCAGTACTTC.

The chain combines TRBV9 with TRBJ2-1; 10 bases agree with TRBD2. This CDR3 spans 15 amino acids. The germline CDR1 and CDR2 sequences are SGDLS and YYNGEE. The J segment lost 5 bases and the V segment lost 3 bases, leaving 5 bases of the junction unmatched. The CDR3 loop reads CASSGSGRPDNEQFF. CDR3 in DNA: TGTGCCAGCAGCGGTAGCGGGAGGCCGGACAATGAGCAGTTCTTC.